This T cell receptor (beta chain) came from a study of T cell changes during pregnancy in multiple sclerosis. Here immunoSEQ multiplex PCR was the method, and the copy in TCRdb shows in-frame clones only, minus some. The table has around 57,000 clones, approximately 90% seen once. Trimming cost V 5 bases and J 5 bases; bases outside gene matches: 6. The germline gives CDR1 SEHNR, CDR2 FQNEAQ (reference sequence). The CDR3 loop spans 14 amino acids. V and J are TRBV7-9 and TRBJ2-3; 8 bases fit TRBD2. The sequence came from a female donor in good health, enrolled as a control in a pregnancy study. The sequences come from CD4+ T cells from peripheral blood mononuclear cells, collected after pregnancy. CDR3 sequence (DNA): TGTGCCAGCAGCAAAGCGGGGGCGGGAGATACGCAGTATTTT. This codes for CASSKAGAGDTQYF.